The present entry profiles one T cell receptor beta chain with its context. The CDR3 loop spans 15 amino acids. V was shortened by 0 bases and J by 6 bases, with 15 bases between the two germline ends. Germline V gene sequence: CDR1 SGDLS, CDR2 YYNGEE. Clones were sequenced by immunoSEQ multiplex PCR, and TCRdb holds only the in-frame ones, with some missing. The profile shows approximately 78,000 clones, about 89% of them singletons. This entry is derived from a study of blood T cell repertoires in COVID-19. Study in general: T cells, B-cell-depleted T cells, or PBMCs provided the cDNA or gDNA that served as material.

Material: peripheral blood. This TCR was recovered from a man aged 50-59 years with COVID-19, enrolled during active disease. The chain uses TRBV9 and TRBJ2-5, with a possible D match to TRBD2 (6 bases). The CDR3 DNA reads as TGTGCCAGCAGCGTAGACGGGGGTTCTGGGCAGACCCAGTACTTC. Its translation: CASSVDGGSGQTQYF.